The entry that follows covers one T cell receptor (beta chain) sequence. What it recognizes is unknown. The germline V gene encodes CDR1 LGHNA and CDR2 YSLEER. With 0 bases clipped from V and 4 bases from J, the junction kept 2 bases outside the gene matches. The CDR3 covers 16 residues. The PCR ran on 60 Vbeta and 13 Jbeta primers. Assay used: immunoSEQ multiplex PCR; TCRdb lists only in-frame clones, some missing. This table holds some 140,000 clones, around 68% found once. These data originate in a study of cytomegalovirus exposure and HLA in healthy donors. Study findings and constraints: Later analysis found that TCR beta chains associated with HLA were more clonally expanded than other, equally common chains.

The sequenced sample was PBMCs. This TCR derives from a man aged 25-45 years in good health and CMV-seronegative. This chain connects TRBV4-3 to TRBJ2-3; 12 positions match TRBD2. For the CDR3, the DNA is TGCGCCAGCAGCCAAGATGCTAGCGGGGGGGCAGATACGCAGTATTTT. Translated: CASSQDASGGADTQYF.